Here is one TCR beta chain with its context. Antigen unknown. TCRdb reanalysed the 5' RACE reads using MiXCR and keeps one entry per CDR3 protein. The sample includes under 70,000 distinct CDR3 sequences, less than 5.5% of them seen just once. CDR1 and CDR2 (germline): KGHSY, FQNENV. V dropped 3 bases and J dropped 4 bases, with 10 bases sitting between them. The CDR3 consists of 13 residues. This record belongs to a study of neurological immune-mediated disorders. Broader study findings: HTLV-1-associated myelopathy ranked highest for TCR clonal expansion and multiple sclerosis lowest, beneath healthy controls. When repertoires were grouped phylogenetically, those of 18 of 34 multiple sclerosis patients fell into one related-CDR3 cluster, a possible signature. Subjects shared no identical expanded-clone CDR3 amino acid sequences, suggesting private TCR-beta repertoires in all groups.

Preparation of the unsorted libraries drew on 2 million PBMCs stored at -80 C. The chain uses TRBV16 and TRBJ2-7; D not certain. The sample taken for sequencing was PBMCs. The clonotype originates from a woman aged 25 to 39 with multiple sclerosis. Here the CDR3 reads CASSHGLRYEQYF. The CDR3 DNA reads TGTGCCAGCAGCCATGGGTTGAGGTACGAGCAGTACTTC.